The 26 T cell receptor beta chains presented below share a single source sample, sequenced in a study of blood T cell repertoires in COVID-19. The repertoire was sequenced with immunoSEQ multiplex PCR; TCRdb's copy has only in-frame clones and lacks some. Here the sample spans a few hundred thousand clones, approximately 90% being singletons. The specimen was PBMCs or T cells enriched from blood (not recorded which). Receptors originate from a woman in her 40s with acute COVID-19.

This chain links TRBV12-3 or TRBV12-4 with TRBJ2-7; TRBD1 matches 7 bases. V was pared by 6 bases and J by 3 bases, with 5 bases of the junction left unmatched. CDR3 length: 13 amino acids. The CDR3 DNA reads as TGTGCCAGCAGCCCCAGACAGGGCTACGAGCAGTACTTC. This codes for CASSPRQGYEQYF.

The rearrangement joins TRBV27 to TRBJ2-5; maybe TRBD2 (5 bases). The V end was cut by 2 bases, the J end by 2 bases, with 9 bases between. The germline V gene has CDR1 MNHEY and CDR2 SMNVEV (reference sequence). This CDR3 comprises 14 residues. CDR3 sequence reads: CASSLIGVQETQYF. The DNA for the CDR3 is TGTGCCAGCAGTTTAATCGGGGTTCAAGAGACCCAGTACTTC.

The chain joins TRBV6-1 to TRBJ2-5; D unclear. The germline V gene has CDR1 MNHNS and CDR2 SASEGT. Trimming stripped 2 bases from V and 2 bases from J, with 3 bases between. The CDR3 loop spans 12 amino acids. The CDR3 sequence is CASSEQQETQYF. The CDR3 coding sequence is TGTGCCAGCAGTGAACAACAAGAGACCCAGTACTTC.

V is TRBV18 and J is TRBJ2-1; D perhaps matches TRBD2 (7 bases). The germline CDR1 and CDR2 sequences are KGHSH and LQKENI. V was trimmed by 3 bases and J by 8 bases, leaving 17 bases between them. The CDR3 has 15 amino acids. The CDR3 sequence: CASSPFRGGGDEQFF. The CDR3 nucleotides read TGTGCCAGCTCACCCTTTAGGGGGGGCGGTGATGAGCAGTTCTTC. The whole variable domain, filled in from reference TRBV18 and TRBJ2-1, reads NAGVMQNPRHLVRRRGQEARLRCSPMKGHSHVYWYRQLPEEGLKFMVYLQKENIIDESGMPKERFSAEFPKEGPSILRIQQVVRGDSAAYFCASSPFRGGGDEQFFGPGTRLTVL.

The chain links TRBV7-9 to TRBJ2-7; tentative D call: TRBD1 (5 bases). Trimming removed 2 bases at V and 6 bases at J, with 20 bases between. There are 16 residues in the CDR3. The germline V gene encodes CDR1 SEHNR and CDR2 FQNEAQ (reference sequence). For the CDR3, the DNA is TGTGCCAGCAGCTTATTGGGTGGGGCAGGGTCATCCGAGCAGTACTTC. Translation gives CASSLLGGAGSSEQYF.

This clone was picked up a small number of times. The chain combines TRBV4-1 with TRBJ1-3; maybe TRBD1 (6 bases). This CDR3 spans 15 amino acids. Trimming pared 1 base from V and 6 bases from J, leaving 13 bases between. The germline CDR1 and CDR2 sequences are MGHRA and YSYEKL. CDR3 protein: CASSQVGGGENTIYF. The DNA for the CDR3 is TGCGCCAGCAGCCAAGTGGGAGGGGGTGAAAACACCATATATTTT.

The chain links TRBV27 to TRBJ2-2; 11 bases match TRBD1. This CDR3 spans 15 amino acids. V was clipped by 4 bases and J by 4 bases; unmatched bases: 2. Germline-derived CDR1 and CDR2 are MNHEY and SMNVEV (reference sequence). The CDR3 here is CASSSGTGGTGELFF. The CDR3 region has the DNA TGTGCCAGCAGTTCCGGGACAGGGGGCACCGGGGAGCTGTTTTTT.

This sequence joins TRBV2 and TRBJ2-2, with 8 bases lining up with TRBD1. This CDR3 comprises 16 residues. Per germline, CDR1 SNHLY and CDR2 FYNNEI. Trimming removed 2 bases from V and 6 bases from J; junction bases left unmatched: 8. CDR3 residues: CASSEFAQGDPGELFF. In DNA form, the CDR3 reads TGTGCCAGCAGTGAATTCGCACAGGGGGACCCCGGGGAGCTGTTTTTT.

The J gene is TRBJ2-1, the V gene TRBV5-4; TRBD2 agrees at 8 bases. Germline V lookup: CDR1 SGHNT, CDR2 YYREEE (reference sequence). This CDR3 region has 16 residues. The V gene end was trimmed by 2 bases and the J gene end by 6 bases; junction bases not matched to a gene: 10. CDR3 sequence: CASSLSLAGLVNEQFF. DNA of the CDR3: TGTGCCAGCAGCTTAAGTTTAGCGGGATTGGTCAATGAGCAGTTCTTC.

The chain recombines TRBV5-1 with TRBJ1-5; D is perhaps TRBD1 (5 bases). Trimming pared 1 base from V and 3 bases from J, leaving 11 bases between. This CDR3 is 15 amino acids long. Germline CDR1 is SGHRS and CDR2 is YFSETQ. DNA for the CDR3: TGCGCCAGCAGCTTGTATTCAGGGTCCAATCAGCCCCAGCATTTT. It codes for CASSLYSGSNQPQHF.

The rearrangement uses TRBV9 and TRBJ2-3; D is perhaps TRBD2 (6 bases). Germline lookup yields CDR1 SGDLS and CDR2 YYNGEE. The CDR3 covers 14 residues. Trimming shortened V by 2 bases and J by 5 bases, and 12 bases separated the two germline ends. In DNA, the CDR3 is TGTGCCAGCAGCGTCTCCGGGAGAGAAGATACGCAGTATTTT. Encoded protein: CASSVSGREDTQYF.

This clone has a single count. V usage is TRBV11-3 and J usage is TRBJ2-5, with unresolved D. CDR1 SGHNT and CDR2 YENEEA come from the germline V gene. This CDR3 has 13 residues. V lost 6 bases, J lost 2 bases, and 10 bases lay in between. The CDR3 sequence: CASSRALQETQYF. The CDR3 bases are TGTGCCAGCAGTCGAGCACTACAAGAGACCCAGTACTTC.

The rearrangement links TRBV15 to TRBJ2-7, with TRBD2 identical over 11 bases. The germline V gene has CDR1 LNHNV and CDR2 YYDKDF (reference sequence). V lost 2 bases to trimming and J lost 0 bases; unmatched junction nucleotides: 3. The length of the CDR3 is 16 residues. The CDR3 loop reads CATSRLTSGTSYEQYF. CDR3 in DNA: TGTGCCACCAGCAGACTGACTAGCGGGACCTCCTACGAGCAGTACTTC.

This rearrangement joins TRBV30 to TRBJ1-1, with D tentatively TRBD1 (5 bases). Germline V gene lookup returns CDR1 GTSNPN and CDR2 SVGIG (reference sequence). Trimming took 2 bases from V and 4 from J, leaving 14 bases between them. This CDR3 is built from 14 residues. CDR3 in amino acids: CAWSPRGVVTEAFF. CDR3 sequence (DNA): TGTGCCTGGAGTCCCCGGGGGGTTGTCACTGAAGCTTTCTTT. The variable domain in full, with the rest retrieved from reference TRBV30 and TRBJ1-1, is SQTIHQWPATLVQPVGSPLSLECTVEGTSNPNLYWYRQAAGRGLQLLFYSVGIGQISSEVPQNLSASRPQDRQFILSSKKLLLSDSGFYLCAWSPRGVVTEAFFGQGTRLTVV.

This chain uses TRBV11-2 with TRBJ1-5; 8 nucleotides line up with TRBD1. The CDR3 spans 15 residues. The junction had 5 bases not matched to a gene; V was cut back by 3 bases and J by 4 bases. Germline CDR1 reads SGHAT; CDR2 reads FQNNGV. The CDR3 is CASSFAGGSNQPQHF. CDR3 in DNA: TGTGCCAGCAGCTTTGCAGGGGGCTCAAATCAGCCCCAGCATTTT.

This clone was detected once. The chain is built from TRBV7-9 and TRBJ1-3; D remains ambiguous. V lost 1 base and J lost 9, with 4 bases in between. Germline assignment: CDR1 SEHNR and CDR2 FQNEAQ (reference sequence). The CDR3 is made up of 11 amino acids. CDR3 amino acids: CASSLVSTIYF. DNA of the CDR3: TGTGCCAGCAGCTTAGTTAGCACCATATATTTT.

This sequence joins TRBV6-5 and TRBJ2-7; D gene unclear. Germline lookup yields CDR1 MNHEY and CDR2 SVGAGI. The CDR3 loop spans 12 amino acids. V dropped 6 bases and J dropped 2 bases, with 8 bases sitting between them. The CDR3 region has the DNA TGTGCCAGCAGAAGAGAAGCCTACGAGCAGTACTTC. It is translated as CASRREAYEQYF.

V and J are TRBV18 and TRBJ2-1, with D possibly TRBD1 on 6 matching bases. This CDR3 has 15 residues. The germline CDR1 and CDR2 sequences are KGHSH and LQKENI. Trimming cost V 2 bases and J 4 bases, with 12 bases left between them. CDR3 amino acids: CASSPGRGSYNEQFF. The CDR3, as DNA: TGTGCCAGCTCACCAGGCAGGGGTTCGTACAATGAGCAGTTCTTC.

The V call is TRBV27, the J call TRBJ2-7, with 7 positions matching TRBD1. Germline CDR1 is MNHEY and CDR2 is SMNVEV (reference sequence). This CDR3 has 13 amino acids. Unmatched junction bases numbered 6, after V lost 8 bases and J lost 2 bases. The CDR3 is CASRRDSPYEQYF. CDR3 sequence (DNA): TGTGCCAGCCGCCGGGACAGCCCCTACGAGCAGTACTTC.

This clone has a single count. In DNA, the CDR3 is TGTGCCAGCTCACCGGGACAGGGTGCATCTGGGGCCAACGTCCTGACTTTC. It specifies CASSPGQGASGANVLTF. V and J are TRBV18 and TRBJ2-6; 9 bases align to TRBD1. Looked up from germline, CDR1 is KGHSH and CDR2 is LQKENI. This CDR3 is 17 amino acids long. V was pared by 3 bases and J by 1 base, with 4 bases of the junction left unmatched.

In this sample, this clone turned up once. This CDR3 is CATSADDWVAAYNEQFF. DNA for the CDR3: TGTGCCACCAGTGCCGACGACTGGGTAGCGGCCTACAATGAGCAGTTCTTC. The chain employs TRBV24-1 and TRBJ2-1; D is perhaps TRBD2 (6 bases). The V end lost 5 bases, the J end lost 2 bases, and 18 bases lay between the germline ends. Germline V lookup: CDR1 KGHDR, CDR2 SFDVKD. This CDR3 has 17 residues.

There are a few counts of this clone. V is TRBV7-3 and J is TRBJ2-2; D possibly corresponds to TRBD1 (5 bases). CDR1 is SGHTA and CDR2 is FQGTGA in the germline V gene. The V end lost 5 bases, the J end lost 2 bases, and 18 bases lay between the germline ends. The CDR3 is 17 residues long. The CDR3, as DNA: TGTGCCAGCAGCCCTAGGGTGGGGCAGCGAAACACCGGGGAGCTGTTTTTT. Translation gives CASSPRVGQRNTGELFF.

The rearrangement links TRBV6-5 to TRBJ2-7; D not resolved. The length of the CDR3 is 15 residues. V shed 6 bases and J shed 1 base, with 16 bases lying between them. Germline-derived CDR1 and CDR2 are MNHEY and SVGAGI. The CDR3 sequence is CASRPTLQDSYEQYF. CDR3 DNA: TGTGCCAGCAGACCGACACTCCAGGATTCCTACGAGCAGTACTTC.

V and J are TRBV12-3 or TRBV12-4 and TRBJ2-3, with D hard to call. The V end was cut by 6 bases, the J end by 3 bases, with 7 bases between. The CDR3 is 12 amino acids. CDR3 nucleotides: TGTGCCAGCAGCCGCCAGACAGATACGCAGTATTTT. Protein: CASSRQTDTQYF.

Here the CDR3 reads CASSWAAGKNTEAFF. Here the CDR3 DNA reads TGTGCCAGCAGCTGGGCCGCAGGGAAAAACACTGAAGCTTTCTTT. The rearrangement uses TRBV7-9 and TRBJ1-1; perhaps TRBD1 as D (5 bases). Trimming shortened V by 4 bases and J by 2 bases, and 14 bases separated the two germline ends. The CDR3 has 15 amino acids. The V gene's germline CDR1 is SEHNR and CDR2 FQNEAQ (reference sequence).

This chain joins TRBV7-2 and TRBJ2-3; 8 bases map to TRBD2. The germline CDR1 and CDR2 sequences are SGHTA and FQGNSA. CDR3 length: 16 residues. The trim removed 3 bases at V and 6 bases at J, leaving 11 bases unmatched. As DNA, the CDR3 is TGTGCCAGCAGCTTTAGGCGGGGAGCGGGAGCCGATACGCAGTATTTT. The encoded protein is CASSFRRGAGADTQYF. The full variable domain, completed using reference TRBV7-2 and TRBJ2-3, is GAGVSQSPSNKVTEKGKDVELRCDPISGHTALYWYRQSLGQGLEFLIYFQGNSAPDKSGLPSDRFSAERTGGSVSTLTIQRTQQEDSAVYLCASSFRRGAGADTQYFGPGTRLTVL.